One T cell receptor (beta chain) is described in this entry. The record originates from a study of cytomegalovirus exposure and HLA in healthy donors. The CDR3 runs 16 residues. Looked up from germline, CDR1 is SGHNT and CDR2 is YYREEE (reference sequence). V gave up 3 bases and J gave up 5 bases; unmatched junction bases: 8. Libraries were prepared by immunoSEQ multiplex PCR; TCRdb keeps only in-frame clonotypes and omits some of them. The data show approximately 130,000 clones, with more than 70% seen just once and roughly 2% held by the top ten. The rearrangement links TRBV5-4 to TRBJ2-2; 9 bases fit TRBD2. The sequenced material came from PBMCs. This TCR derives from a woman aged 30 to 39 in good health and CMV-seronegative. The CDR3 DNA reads TGTGCCAGCAGCTCACCCGGGACTAGCAGGACCGGGGAGCTGTTTTTT. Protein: CASSSPGTSRTGELFF.